Following are 5 T cell receptor beta chains from one sample sequenced in a study of T cell responses to AZD1222 COVID-19 vaccine. Libraries were prepared by immunoSEQ multiplex PCR; TCRdb keeps only in-frame clonotypes and omits some of them. The sample includes 100,000 to 150,000 clones, approximately 90% seen only once; the top ten take around 10%. The sequences come from peripheral blood, collected on day 0 of MenACWY control vaccination. The receptors derive from an adult in good health.

In this sample, this clone turned up once. This chain joins TRBV7-9 and TRBJ1-1, with 12 bases matching TRBD1. This CDR3 region has 17 residues. Losses at the gene ends were 6 bases for V and 0 bases for J; bases not matched to a gene: 8. Per the germline V gene, CDR1 is SEHNR and CDR2 is FQNEAQ (reference sequence). CDR3 amino acids: CASRRSGQGAMNTEAFF. The CDR3 DNA reads TGTGCCAGCAGACGTTCGGGACAGGGGGCAATGAACACTGAAGCTTTCTTT.

The chain joins TRBV5-4 to TRBJ1-2; 8 nucleotides align to TRBD1. Trimming took 0 bases from V and 8 from J; bases not matched to a gene: 6. From germline, CDR1 is SGHNT and CDR2 YYREEE (reference sequence). CDR3 length: 14 residues. The CDR3 coding sequence is TGTGCCAGCAGCTTGGGGGGACAGGTCTGGGGCTACACCTTC. Protein sequence: CASSLGGQVWGYTF.

This clone showed up just once. The genes are TRBV4-1 and TRBJ2-7, with D uncertain. V lost 0 bases, J lost 4 bases, and 7 bases lay in between. Germline values: CDR1 MGHRA, CDR2 YSYEKL. CDR3 size: 13 residues. In DNA, the CDR3 is TGCGCCAGCAGCCAAGACCTGGCATACGAGCAGTACTTC. It codes for CASSQDLAYEQYF.

DNA for the CDR3: TGTGCCAGCAGCCCTGGGGACAGGGAATTCCTCGCTTTCTTT. Amino acids: CASSPGDREFLAFF. This chain links TRBV27 with TRBJ1-1, with 9 bases aligning to TRBD1. This CDR3 comprises 14 residues. CDR1 and CDR2 from the germline V gene are MNHEY and SMNVEV (reference sequence). V lost 6 bases to trimming and J lost 11 bases; unmatched junction nucleotides: 13.

This chain links TRBV10-3 with TRBJ2-2; possible D gene TRBD2, 6 bases. Trimming stripped 0 bases from V and 4 bases from J, with 18 bases between. CDR1 ENHRY and CDR2 SYGVKD come from the germline V gene. The CDR3 loop spans 18 amino acids. The CDR3 DNA sequence: TGTGCCATCAGTGAGTCGACGGGACTTGGGTCTAGCACCGGGGAGCTGTTTTTT. It encodes CAISESTGLGSSTGELFF.